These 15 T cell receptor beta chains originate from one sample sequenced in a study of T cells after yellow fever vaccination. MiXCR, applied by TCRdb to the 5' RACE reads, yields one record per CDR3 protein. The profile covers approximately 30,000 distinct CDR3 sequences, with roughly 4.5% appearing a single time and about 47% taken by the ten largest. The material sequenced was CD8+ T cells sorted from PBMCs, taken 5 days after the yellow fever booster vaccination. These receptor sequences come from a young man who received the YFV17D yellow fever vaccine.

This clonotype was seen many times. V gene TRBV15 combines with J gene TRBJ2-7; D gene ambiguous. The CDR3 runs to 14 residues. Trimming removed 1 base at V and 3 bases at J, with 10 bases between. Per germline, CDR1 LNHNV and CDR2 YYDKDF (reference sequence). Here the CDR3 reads CATSRGRSFYEQYF. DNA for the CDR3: TGTGCCACCAGCAGAGGCCGCAGCTTCTACGAGCAGTACTTC.

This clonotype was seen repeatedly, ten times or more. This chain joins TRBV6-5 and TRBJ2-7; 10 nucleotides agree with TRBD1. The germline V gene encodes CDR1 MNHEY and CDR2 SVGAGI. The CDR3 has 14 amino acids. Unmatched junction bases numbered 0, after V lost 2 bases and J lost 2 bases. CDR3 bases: TGTGCCAGCAGTTACGGGACAGGGGCCTACGAGCAGTACTTC. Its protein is CASSYGTGAYEQYF.

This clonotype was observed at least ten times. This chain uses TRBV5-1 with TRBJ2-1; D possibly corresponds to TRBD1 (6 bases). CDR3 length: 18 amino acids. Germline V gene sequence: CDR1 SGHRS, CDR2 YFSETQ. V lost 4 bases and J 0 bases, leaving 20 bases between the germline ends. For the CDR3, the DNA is TGCGCCAGCAGCGGGGGCGGCGGGCAGCCAAGCTCCTACAATGAGCAGTTCTTC. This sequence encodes CASSGGGGQPSSYNEQFF.

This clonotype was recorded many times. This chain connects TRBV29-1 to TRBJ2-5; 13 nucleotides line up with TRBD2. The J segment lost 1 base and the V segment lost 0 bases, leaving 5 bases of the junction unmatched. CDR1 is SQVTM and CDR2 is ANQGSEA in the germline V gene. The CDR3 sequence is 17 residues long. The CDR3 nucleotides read TGCAGCGTTGAAGATCCAACTAGCGGGAGGGTCCAAGAGACCCAGTACTTC. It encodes CSVEDPTSGRVQETQYF.

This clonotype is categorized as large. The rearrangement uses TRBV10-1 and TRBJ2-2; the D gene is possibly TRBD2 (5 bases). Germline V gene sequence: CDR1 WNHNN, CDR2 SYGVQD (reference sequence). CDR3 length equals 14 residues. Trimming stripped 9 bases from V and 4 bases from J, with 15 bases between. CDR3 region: CASQAGGVTGELFF. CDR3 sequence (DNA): TGCGCCAGTCAGGCGGGTGGGGTCACCGGGGAGCTGTTTTTT.

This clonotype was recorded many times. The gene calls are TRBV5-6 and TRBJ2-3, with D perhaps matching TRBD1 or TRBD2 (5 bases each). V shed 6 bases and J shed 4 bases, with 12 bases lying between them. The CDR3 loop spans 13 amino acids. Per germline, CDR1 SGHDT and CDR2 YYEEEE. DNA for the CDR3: TGTGCCAGCACCCCGTGGGGGTCAGATACGCAGTATTTT. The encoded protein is CASTPWGSDTQYF. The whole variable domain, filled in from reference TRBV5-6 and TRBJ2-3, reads DAGVTQSPTHLIKTRGQQVTLRCSPKSGHDTVSWYQQALGQGPQFIFQYYEEEERQRGNFPDRFSGHQFPNYSSELNVNALLLGDSALYLCASTPWGSDTQYFGPGTRLTVL.

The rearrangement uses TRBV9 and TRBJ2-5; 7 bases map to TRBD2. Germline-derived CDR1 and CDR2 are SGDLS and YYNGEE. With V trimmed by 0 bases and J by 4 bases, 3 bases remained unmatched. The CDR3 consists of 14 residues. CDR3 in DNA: TGTGCCAGCAGCGTAGAAGTAGCGGGAGAGACCCAGTACTTC. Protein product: CASSVEVAGETQYF.

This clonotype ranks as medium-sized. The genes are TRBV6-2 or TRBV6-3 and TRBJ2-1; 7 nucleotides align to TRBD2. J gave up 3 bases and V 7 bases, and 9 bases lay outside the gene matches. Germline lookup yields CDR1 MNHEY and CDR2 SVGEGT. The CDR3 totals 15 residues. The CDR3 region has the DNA TGTGCCAGCAAACCCCAGCGGGACTACTACAATGAGCAGTTCTTC. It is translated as CASKPQRDYYNEQFF.

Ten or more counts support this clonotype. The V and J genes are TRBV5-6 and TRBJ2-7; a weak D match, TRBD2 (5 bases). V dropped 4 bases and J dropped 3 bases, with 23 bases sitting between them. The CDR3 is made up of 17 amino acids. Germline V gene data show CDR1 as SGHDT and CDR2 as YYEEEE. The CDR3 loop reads CASSPFLGWERDYEQYF. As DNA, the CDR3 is TGTGCCAGCAGCCCTTTTTTGGGGTGGGAGAGGGACTACGAGCAGTACTTC.

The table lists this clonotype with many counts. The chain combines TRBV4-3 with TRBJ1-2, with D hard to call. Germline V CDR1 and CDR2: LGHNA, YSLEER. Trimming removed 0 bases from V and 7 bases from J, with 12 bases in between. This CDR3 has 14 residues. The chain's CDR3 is CASSQDITAGGYTF. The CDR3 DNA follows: TGCGCCAGCAGCCAAGACATAACAGCGGGTGGCTACACCTTC.

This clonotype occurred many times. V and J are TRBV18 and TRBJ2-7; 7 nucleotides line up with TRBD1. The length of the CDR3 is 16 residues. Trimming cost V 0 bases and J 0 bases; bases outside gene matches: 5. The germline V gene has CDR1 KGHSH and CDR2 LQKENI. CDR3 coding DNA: TGTGCCAGCTCACCACCTCCGGACAGGTACTCCTACGAGCAGTACTTC. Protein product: CASSPPPDRYSYEQYF.

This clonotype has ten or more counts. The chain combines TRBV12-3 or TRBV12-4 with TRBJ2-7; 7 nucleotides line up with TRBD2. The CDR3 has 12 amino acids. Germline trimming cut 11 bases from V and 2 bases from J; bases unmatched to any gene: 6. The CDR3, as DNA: TGTGCCTCTGGCGGGGGACCCTACGAGCAGTACTTC. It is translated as CASGGGPYEQYF.

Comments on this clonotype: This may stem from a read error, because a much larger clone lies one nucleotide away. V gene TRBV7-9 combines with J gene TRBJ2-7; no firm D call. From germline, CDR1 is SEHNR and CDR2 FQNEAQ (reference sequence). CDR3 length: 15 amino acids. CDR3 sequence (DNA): TGTGACAGCAGCTTAGCAGGACCTCGGAGCTACGAGCAGTACTTC. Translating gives CDSSLAGPRSYEQYF. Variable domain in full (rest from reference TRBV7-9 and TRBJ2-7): DTGVSQNPRHKITKRGQNVTFRCDPISEHNRLYWYRQTLGQGPEFLTYFQNEAQLEKSRLLSDRFSAERPKGSFSTLEIQRTEQGDSAMYLCDSSLAGPRSYEQYFGPGTRLTVT.

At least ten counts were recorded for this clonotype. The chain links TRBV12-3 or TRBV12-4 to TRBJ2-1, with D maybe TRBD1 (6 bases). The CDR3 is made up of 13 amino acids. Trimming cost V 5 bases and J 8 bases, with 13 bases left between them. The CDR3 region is CASSRTAHDEQFF. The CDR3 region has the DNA TGTGCCAGCAGTAGGACAGCACACGATGAGCAGTTCTTC.

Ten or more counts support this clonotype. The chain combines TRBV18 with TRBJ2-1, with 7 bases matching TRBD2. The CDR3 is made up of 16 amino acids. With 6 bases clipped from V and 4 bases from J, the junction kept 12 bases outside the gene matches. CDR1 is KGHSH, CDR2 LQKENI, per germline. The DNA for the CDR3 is TGTGCCAGCTCGCCTCCAGACGGGAGGTCTTACAATGAGCAGTTCTTC. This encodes CASSPPDGRSYNEQFF.